Listed below are T cell receptor beta chains from one sample, sequenced in a study of identical twins. Via MiXCR, TCRdb re-called the 5' RACE reads, giving one row per CDR3 protein. The table has 1.5 million to 2 million distinct CDR3 sequences, under 35% seen once. The sequenced sample was cord blood. The origin of the receptors is a newborn girl in good health. Each CDR3 is given with its conserved first and last residue. The order of the fields is D gene, J gene, V gene, clone size, CDR3 DNA, CDR3 protein. D genes are given only for firm matches. Clone size is stated in some rows and not others, as once, few, many or a class when expanded.

D: -
J: TRBJ2-1
V: TRBV6-1
size: -
DNA: TGTGCCAGCAGGGAGACGGGACGGATATACGAGCAGTTCTTC
CDR3: CASRETGRIYEQFF

D: TRBD1
J: TRBJ2-2
V: TRBV20-1
size: few
DNA: TGCAGTGCCCAAGGACAGGGAGAAACCGGGGAGCTGTTTTTT
CDR3: CSAQGQGETGELFF

D: -
J: TRBJ2-7
V: TRBV10-3
size: many
DNA: TGTGCCATCAGTGAGGGAGGAACCCAGTACTTC
CDR3: CAISEGGTQYF

D: TRBD1
J: TRBJ2-3
V: TRBV20-1
size: -
DNA: TGCAGTGCTGAAGGACAGGGGGCGACAGGCCCAGATACGCAGTATTTT
CDR3: CSAEGQGATGPDTQYF

D: -
J: TRBJ1-2
V: TRBV24-1
size: few
DNA: TGTGCCACCAGTGATTTGCACGGCGGGGGCTACACCTTC
CDR3: CATSDLHGGGYTF

D: -
J: TRBJ2-3
V: TRBV12-3/TRBV12-4
size: -
DNA: TGTGCCAGCAGTTTAGTGGGTCCAGGGCTGAATACGCAGTATTTT
CDR3: CASSLVGPGLNTQYF

D: -
J: TRBJ1-4
V: TRBV12-3/TRBV12-4
size: -
DNA: TGTGCCAGCAGGCCCGGGCCAAGTCAAGAAAAACTGTTTTTT
CDR3: CASRPGPSQEKLFF

D: -
J: TRBJ2-1
V: TRBV11-3
size: -
DNA: TGTGCCAGCAGCTTAATAAGTTCCCATGAGCAGTTCTTC
CDR3: CASSLISSHEQFF

D: TRBD1
J: TRBJ2-7
V: TRBV12-3/TRBV12-4
size: -
DNA: TGTGCCACCCGCTGGACAGGGTCCTACGAGCAGTACTTC
CDR3: CATRWTGSYEQYF

D: TRBD2
J: TRBJ2-1
V: TRBV12-3/TRBV12-4
size: -
DNA: TGTGCCAGCAGTTTACGGGGCGGGGGGCCAATGGGAGAGCAGTTCTTC
CDR3: CASSLRGGGPMGEQFF

D: TRBD1
J: TRBJ1-1
V: TRBV12-3/TRBV12-4
size: -
DNA: TGTGCCAGCAGTTTAGAAGGACAGGGAGGAACTGAAGCTTTCTTT
CDR3: CASSLEGQGGTEAFF

D: -
J: TRBJ1-5
V: TRBV28
size: -
DNA: TGTGCCAGCAGTTTGGTCCGGGGACCCCAGCATTTT
CDR3: CASSLVRGPQHF

D: -
J: TRBJ2-3
V: TRBV10-3
size: -
DNA: TGTGCCACCCGAAGTGGGAGCCGCACAGATACGCAGTATTTT
CDR3: CATRSGSRTDTQYF

D: TRBD2
J: TRBJ2-1
V: TRBV29-1
size: few
DNA: TGCAGCGTTGTCGGGACTAGCTATGAGCAGTTCTTC
CDR3: CSVVGTSYEQFF

D: -
J: TRBJ2-5
V: TRBV4-1
size: -
DNA: TGCGCCAGCAGCCAAGTTCCTAGCTTGGAGACCCAGTACTTC
CDR3: CASSQVPSLETQYF

D: TRBD1
J: TRBJ1-2
V: TRBV4-2
size: many
DNA: TGTGCCAGCAGCCCACGGACAGGGGCGACATCTAACTATGGCTACACCTTC
CDR3: CASSPRTGATSNYGYTF

D: -
J: TRBJ2-3
V: TRBV7-8
size: -
DNA: TGTGCCAGCAGCTTCAGAGTAGCCACGCAGTATTTT
CDR3: CASSFRVATQYF

D: -
J: TRBJ2-7
V: TRBV10-3
size: -
DNA: TGTGCCATCAGCCCTGACACCTCCTACGAGCAGTACTTC
CDR3: CAISPDTSYEQYF

D: -
J: TRBJ1-2
V: TRBV4-2
size: -
DNA: TGTGCCAGCAGCCCTCGGGGGTATTGGGACTATGGCTACACCTTC
CDR3: CASSPRGYWDYGYTF

D: -
J: TRBJ1-1
V: TRBV7-2
size: few
DNA: TGTGCCAGCAGCTTAGCGGCTTCGAACACTGAAGCTTTCTTT
CDR3: CASSLAASNTEAFF

D: -
J: TRBJ1-5
V: TRBV27
size: many
DNA: TGTGCCAGCAGTTTAGAAGGGCTGAGCAATCAGCCCCAGCATTTT
CDR3: CASSLEGLSNQPQHF

D: TRBD2
J: TRBJ2-5
V: TRBV6-1
size: few
DNA: TGTGCCACCGTACTAGCGGGCCGACCAAAGACCCAGTACTTC
CDR3: CATVLAGRPKTQYF

D: -
J: TRBJ1-5
V: TRBV18
size: -
DNA: TGTGCCAGCCGAAAGGGGGGACCGGGACCCAATCAGCCCCAGCATTTT
CDR3: CASRKGGPGPNQPQHF

D: -
J: TRBJ1-2
V: TRBV20-1
size: few
DNA: TGCAGTGCTAGAGGGTCAAGGGACTATGGCTACACCTTC
CDR3: CSARGSRDYGYTF

D: -
J: TRBJ1-1
V: TRBV7-6
size: -
DNA: TGTGCCAGCAGCTCCGCCGCGACAGGGAACACTGAAGCTTTCTTT
CDR3: CASSSAATGNTEAFF

D: -
J: TRBJ2-3
V: TRBV5-1
size: -
DNA: TGCGCCAGCGCAGTCCCTAGCACAGATACGCAGTATTTT
CDR3: CASAVPSTDTQYF

D: -
J: TRBJ2-3
V: TRBV5-1
size: -
DNA: TGCGCCAGCAGCCACCATGGGAGTATCACAGATACGCAGTATTTT
CDR3: CASSHHGSITDTQYF

D: TRBD2
J: TRBJ2-3
V: TRBV7-8
size: few
DNA: TGTGCCAGCAGCCTCTACGCCGGGACTAGCGGCACAGATACGCAGTATTTT
CDR3: CASSLYAGTSGTDTQYF

D: TRBD1
J: TRBJ2-5
V: TRBV7-9
size: -
DNA: TGTGCCAGCAGCTTACTTAGACAGGGATTCCGCCAGGAGACCCAGTACTTC
CDR3: CASSLLRQGFRQETQYF

D: -
J: TRBJ1-2
V: TRBV5-6
size: -
DNA: TGTGCCAGCAGCGGAGACGGGGGCGGGGTTGGCTACACCTTC
CDR3: CASSGDGGGVGYTF

D: TRBD2
J: TRBJ2-5
V: TRBV20-1
size: -
DNA: TGCAGTGCTAGATCTGGACTAGCGGGCGAGACCCAGTACTTC
CDR3: CSARSGLAGETQYF

D: TRBD1
J: TRBJ2-3
V: TRBV28
size: few
DNA: TGTGCCAGCAGTTCACCCGGGACAGGGAGAAGGGATACGCAGTATTTT
CDR3: CASSSPGTGRRDTQYF

D: -
J: TRBJ2-3
V: TRBV4-2
size: -
DNA: TGTGCCAGCAGCCAAGCCGAGGGGGACCTCACAGATACGCAGTATTTT
CDR3: CASSQAEGDLTDTQYF

D: -
J: TRBJ2-3
V: TRBV28
size: few
DNA: TGTGCCAGCAGTTTAGTGGTTACGCAGTATTTT
CDR3: CASSLVVTQYF

D: -
J: TRBJ2-1
V: TRBV27
size: -
DNA: TGTGCCAGCAGACACACCTGGTCCACCTACAATGAGCAGTTCTTC
CDR3: CASRHTWSTYNEQFF

D: -
J: TRBJ2-1
V: TRBV5-1
size: once
DNA: TGCGCCAGCAGCGGGAGACTAGATTCCGAGCAGTTCTTC
CDR3: CASSGRLDSEQFF

D: -
J: TRBJ2-4
V: TRBV10-2
size: few
DNA: TGCGCCAGCAGCGGGACAACCTGGGGGGCCAAAAACATTCAGTACTTC
CDR3: CASSGTTWGAKNIQYF

D: TRBD1
J: TRBJ2-2
V: TRBV28
size: -
DNA: TGTGCCAGCAGGACCCTGGGACAGGGGTCGCGGGAGCTGTTTTTT
CDR3: CASRTLGQGSRELFF

D: -
J: TRBJ2-7
V: TRBV5-1
size: few
DNA: TGCGCCAGCAGCTTGCTTCTAGGCCCCTACGAGCAGTACTTC
CDR3: CASSLLLGPYEQYF

D: -
J: TRBJ1-2
V: TRBV7-2
size: -
DNA: TGTGCCAGCAGCTTAGCGCTGGGGCCTTTGCTAAGAAGTGGCTACACCTTC
CDR3: CASSLALGPLLRSGYTF

D: TRBD2
J: TRBJ2-3
V: TRBV6-5
size: -
DNA: TGTGCCAGCAGTTACGCTCCGGGACTAGCGGGTCGCACAGATACGCAGTATTTT
CDR3: CASSYAPGLAGRTDTQYF

D: -
J: TRBJ2-1
V: TRBV28
size: few
DNA: TGTGCCAGCATTACACCGGGACGGCCCTCCTACAATGAGCAGTTCTTC
CDR3: CASITPGRPSYNEQFF

D: TRBD2
J: TRBJ2-7
V: TRBV28
size: few
DNA: TGTGCCAGCAGTTTCTATACCCTACTAGCGGGAGGAGAGGAGCAGTACTTC
CDR3: CASSFYTLLAGGEEQYF

D: TRBD2
J: TRBJ2-7
V: TRBV18
size: -
DNA: TGTGCCAGCTCACCACCTAGCGGGGGCACCTACGAGCAGTACTTC
CDR3: CASSPPSGGTYEQYF

D: -
J: TRBJ1-1
V: TRBV6-2/TRBV6-3
size: few
DNA: TGTGCCAGCAGTTGGTTGAGGAACACTGAAGCTTTCTTT
CDR3: CASSWLRNTEAFF

D: -
J: TRBJ2-1
V: TRBV24-1
size: once
DNA: TGTGCCACCAGTGATTTGAAGGGGACTCAGGTGAACTACAATGAGCAGTTCTTC
CDR3: CATSDLKGTQVNYNEQFF

D: TRBD2
J: TRBJ2-1
V: TRBV19
size: -
DNA: TGTGCCAGTAGTATAGGCGGGGGGACAAGAAATGAGCAGTTCTTC
CDR3: CASSIGGGTRNEQFF